The 11 T cell receptor beta chains below come from one sample, sequenced in a study of human thymus T cells. Resections from corrective heart surgery provided thymus tissue. Repertoires were generated with immunoSEQ multiplex PCR, while TCRdb's copy carries only in-frame clones and drops some. The top ten hold 0.025% to 0.035% of the sample, which has about 78,000 clones, around 96% seen once. The sample comprised thymus tissue. The receptors were sampled from a boy under two years old with a congenital heart defect but otherwise immunologically healthy.

This chain uses TRBV7-2 with TRBJ2-1; possibly TRBD1 for D (6 bases). Germline CDR1 SGHTA, CDR2 FQGNSA. This CDR3 contains 13 residues. Deletions cut 1 base from V and 8 bases from J, with 9 bases between. The CDR3 is CASSLDRVYEQFF. The CDR3 nucleotides read TGTGCCAGCAGCTTAGACAGGGTCTATGAGCAGTTCTTC.

V is TRBV28 and J is TRBJ2-7, with 16 bases fitting TRBD2. Per germline, CDR1 MDHEN and CDR2 SYDVKM. The CDR3 covers 21 residues. V gave up 5 bases and J gave up 2 bases; unmatched junction bases: 18. CDR3 region: CASSPDRLSGTSGRGPYEQYF. The CDR3 bases are TGTGCCAGCAGTCCCGACAGGCTTTCCGGGACTAGCGGGAGGGGACCCTACGAGCAGTACTTC.

The chain uses TRBV4-3 and TRBJ1-4; no reliable D call. The ends were cut back, 0 bases at V and 7 bases at J, with 3 bases in the middle. Per the germline V gene, CDR1 is LGHNA and CDR2 is YSLEER. This CDR3 region has 12 residues. The CDR3 sequence: CASSQEGEKLFF. DNA of the CDR3: TGCGCCAGCAGCCAAGAAGGTGAAAAACTGTTTTTT.

This clone was observed a single time. The V and J genes are TRBV5-1 and TRBJ1-2, with TRBD1 matching over 8 bases. CDR1 SGHRS and CDR2 YFSETQ come from the germline V gene. The CDR3 extends over 15 amino acids. The ends lost 3 bases at V and 2 bases at J; junction bases unmatched: 6. CDR3 in DNA: TGCGCCAGCAGCTCCGACAGGGGCCGCAACTATGGCTACACCTTC. Translated, it gives CASSSDRGRNYGYTF.

V gene TRBV2 combines with J gene TRBJ2-1; no definite D call. The CDR3 contains 15 residues. V was cut by 2 bases and J by 6 bases, with 14 bases left in between. In germline, CDR1 is SNHLY, CDR2 FYNNEI. CDR3 sequence reads: CASSELPGSRNEQFF. The CDR3 region has the DNA TGTGCCAGCAGTGAACTACCGGGTTCTCGCAATGAGCAGTTCTTC.

In its sample, this clone was seen once. V and J are TRBV25-1 and TRBJ1-2, with unresolved D. The germline V and J ends were trimmed by 0 bases and 8 bases, with 7 bases remaining between them. The CDR3 consists of 12 residues. Germline V CDR1 and CDR2: MGHDK, SYGVNS. CDR3 loop: CASSEYYAGYTF. For the CDR3, the DNA is TGTGCCAGCAGTGAATATTATGCGGGCTACACCTTC.

The chain combines TRBV5-1 with TRBJ1-4, with 8 bases aligning to TRBD1. Trimming at V came to 0 bases and at J to 7 bases, leaving 14 bases not matched to a gene. CDR1 is SGHRS and CDR2 is YFSETQ in the germline V gene. The CDR3 spans 18 residues. In nucleotides, the CDR3 is TGCGCCAGCAGCTTGGAACTCGGTCAGGGGGCGCGGGTTGAAAAACTGTTTTTT. This sequence encodes CASSLELGQGARVEKLFF.

DNA for the CDR3: TGCAGCGTCTACATTTGGCGGACAGGGGGCGATAGGATTGAAGCTTTCTTT. This sequence encodes CSVYIWRTGGDRIEAFF. The rearrangement links TRBV29-1 to TRBJ1-1; 11 nucleotides align to TRBD1. Germline trimming cut 6 bases from V and 7 bases from J; bases unmatched to any gene: 19. CDR1 SQVTM and CDR2 ANQGSEA come from the germline V gene. The CDR3 is 17 residues long.

The chain links TRBV7-6 to TRBJ1-3; D not certain. This CDR3 comprises 13 residues. V shed 5 bases and J shed 4 bases, with 9 bases lying between them. Germline V gives CDR1 SGHVS, CDR2 FNYEAQ. CDR3 region: CASSPFRGNTIYF. In DNA form, the CDR3 reads TGTGCCAGCAGCCCATTTAGAGGAAACACCATATATTTT.

The CDR3 reads CASSPTIGTFAPRRAGELFF. CDR3 in DNA: TGTGCCAGCAGCCCAACAATCGGGACTTTCGCACCTCGGAGGGCCGGGGAGCTGTTTTTT. The J gene is TRBJ2-2, the V gene TRBV5-5, with D perhaps matching TRBD2 (6 bases). Germline lookup yields CDR1 SGHKS and CDR2 YYEKEE (reference sequence). The CDR3 is made up of 20 amino acids. V lost 4 bases to trimming and J lost 6 bases, with 31 bases between them.

This clone has just one count. The CDR3 DNA follows: TGTGCCAGCAGCCAAGGAGGGGATGGGGTAGCTTTCTTT. It is translated as CASSQGGDGVAFF. This chain joins TRBV14 and TRBJ1-1; tentatively, D is TRBD1 (5 bases). Germline-derived CDR1 and CDR2 are SGHDN and FVKESK. V was trimmed by 1 base and J by 10 bases, leaving 13 bases between them. This CDR3 has 13 amino acids.